These T cell receptor beta chains were read from a single sample in a study of T cell changes during pregnancy in multiple sclerosis. The repertoire was sequenced with immunoSEQ multiplex PCR; TCRdb's copy has only in-frame clones and lacks some. The sample lists tens of thousands of clones; 93% were seen once. Sequencing was performed on CD8+ T cells from peripheral blood mononuclear cells, taken in the second trimester of pregnancy. All receptors come from a female donor with multiple sclerosis, enrolled in a pregnancy study. CDR3s include the opening cysteine and the closing phenylalanine or tryptophan. D genes are given only for firm matches. Size is stated for part of the rows, as once, few or many counts, or as a class when the clone is expanded.

clone size: NA
V gene: TRBV9
J gene: TRBJ2-7
D gene: TRBD2
CDR3 DNA: TGTGCCAGCAGCGTCGGCGGGGGGTTGTCCTACGAGCAGTACTTC
CDR3 protein: CASSVGGGLSYEQYF

clone size: NA
V gene: TRBV19
J gene: TRBJ2-7
D gene: TRBD1
CDR3 DNA: TGTGCCAGTAGTGACGACAGGGCGGGCTCCTACGAGCAGTACTTC
CDR3 protein: CASSDDRAGSYEQYF

clone size: NA
V gene: TRBV10-3
J gene: TRBJ1-2
D gene: NA
CDR3 DNA: TGTGCCATCAACGAGGGCTATGGCTACACCTTC
CDR3 protein: CAINEGYGYTF

clone size: NA
V gene: TRBV5-1
J gene: TRBJ2-5
D gene: NA
CDR3 DNA: TGCGCCAGCAGCACCTTCCGGGAGACCCAGTACTTC
CDR3 protein: CASSTFRETQYF

clone size: NA
V gene: TRBV6-1
J gene: TRBJ2-2
D gene: TRBD1
CDR3 DNA: TGTGCCAGCAGTGAACGGCAGGGGGCGAGGACCGGGGAGCTGTTTTTT
CDR3 protein: CASSERQGARTGELFF

clone size: NA
V gene: TRBV7-8
J gene: TRBJ2-3
D gene: TRBD2
CDR3 DNA: TGTGCCAGCAGCCCCACCCTTGCGGGAGGGCCCCATACGCAGTATTTT
CDR3 protein: CASSPTLAGGPHTQYF

clone size: once
V gene: TRBV15
J gene: TRBJ1-3
D gene: NA
CDR3 DNA: TGTGCCACCAGCGGGGCCGTCGGAAACACCATATATTTT
CDR3 protein: CATSGAVGNTIYF

clone size: once
V gene: TRBV27
J gene: TRBJ2-7
D gene: TRBD2
CDR3 DNA: TGTGCCAGCAGTCCCGGGACTAGCGGTACCTACGAGCAGTACTTC
CDR3 protein: CASSPGTSGTYEQYF

clone size: NA
V gene: TRBV27
J gene: TRBJ2-1
D gene: TRBD1
CDR3 DNA: TGTGCCAGCAGTCACAGCCAGTGGGACAGTCCCTACAATGAGCAGTTCTTC
CDR3 protein: CASSHSQWDSPYNEQFF

clone size: NA
V gene: TRBV27
J gene: TRBJ2-7
D gene: TRBD1
CDR3 DNA: TGTGCCAGCAGTTCGACAGGGGAATCCTCCCCCGAGCAGTACTTC
CDR3 protein: CASSSTGESSPEQYF

clone size: NA
V gene: TRBV7-9
J gene: TRBJ1-2
D gene: NA
CDR3 DNA: TGTGCCAGCACCGAGAACAGGGCCTATGGCTACACCTTC
CDR3 protein: CASTENRAYGYTF

clone size: NA
V gene: TRBV28
J gene: TRBJ1-5
D gene: NA
CDR3 DNA: TGTGCCAGCAGACAAGGGGTTTCGGGGGACAATCAGCCCCAGCATTTT
CDR3 protein: CASRQGVSGDNQPQHF

clone size: few
V gene: TRBV4-2
J gene: TRBJ1-1
D gene: NA
CDR3 DNA: TGTGCCAGCAGCCAAGCTCCCTCAGGGAACACTGAAGCTTTCTTT
CDR3 protein: CASSQAPSGNTEAFF

clone size: NA
V gene: TRBV6-5
J gene: TRBJ1-1
D gene: NA
CDR3 DNA: TGTGCCAGCAGTTACTCGAGCCCCAGGGTGATAGCTGAAGCTTTCTTT
CDR3 protein: CASSYSSPRVIAEAFF

clone size: NA
V gene: TRBV7-6
J gene: TRBJ2-3
D gene: NA
CDR3 DNA: TGTGCCAGCAGCACGCTGGACAGTATGACGCAGTATTTT
CDR3 protein: CASSTLDSMTQYF

clone size: NA
V gene: TRBV27
J gene: TRBJ2-7
D gene: NA
CDR3 DNA: TGTGCCAGCATTGACTTTAGGGGCGAGCAGTACTTC
CDR3 protein: CASIDFRGEQYF

clone size: NA
V gene: TRBV27
J gene: TRBJ2-7
D gene: TRBD2
CDR3 DNA: TGTGCCAGCAGCCCGACTAGCGGGATGATATACGAGCAGTACTTC
CDR3 protein: CASSPTSGMIYEQYF

clone size: NA
V gene: TRBV4-2
J gene: TRBJ2-7
D gene: TRBD2
CDR3 DNA: TGTGCCAGCAGCCAAGACCGAGCGGGAGTCTGGAACGAGCAGTACTTC
CDR3 protein: CASSQDRAGVWNEQYF

clone size: NA
V gene: TRBV25-1
J gene: TRBJ1-1
D gene: TRBD1
CDR3 DNA: TGTGCCAGCAGTTCCCGACAGGGGAGGACTGAAGCTTTCTTT
CDR3 protein: CASSSRQGRTEAFF

clone size: NA
V gene: TRBV11-3
J gene: TRBJ2-1
D gene: TRBD1
CDR3 DNA: TGTGCCAGCAGCCATCGACAGGGTTGGGAGCAGTTCTTC
CDR3 protein: CASSHRQGWEQFF

clone size: once
V gene: TRBV28
J gene: TRBJ1-1
D gene: NA
CDR3 DNA: TGTGCCAGCAGTTTGAGAGTTTTATCGAGGGAAGCTTTCTTT
CDR3 protein: CASSLRVLSREAFF

clone size: NA
V gene: TRBV27
J gene: TRBJ1-3
D gene: NA
CDR3 DNA: TGTGCCAGCAGTTTATCAGGGGGCTCTGGAAACACCATATATTTT
CDR3 protein: CASSLSGGSGNTIYF

clone size: NA
V gene: TRBV9
J gene: TRBJ2-2
D gene: TRBD2
CDR3 DNA: TGTGCCAGCAGCGTAGGACTAGCGGGAGCCACCGGGGAGCTGTTTTTT
CDR3 protein: CASSVGLAGATGELFF

clone size: NA
V gene: TRBV29-1
J gene: TRBJ2-3
D gene: TRBD2
CDR3 DNA: TGCAGCGTTGAAAGGGACGGGAGGAGCGCAGATACGCAGTATTTT
CDR3 protein: CSVERDGRSADTQYF